This T cell receptor (beta chain) was identified during a study of T cell responses to AZD1222 COVID-19 vaccine. Here immunoSEQ multiplex PCR was the method, and the copy in TCRdb shows in-frame clones only, minus some. The data contain 90,000 to 100,000 clones, about 81% of them singletons. Note on this clone: Its antigen is unknown.

Overall study findings and caveats: White British ancestry dominated among donors, who included more females, and clonal diversity was possibly underestimated.

Trimming took off 4 bases at V and 7 bases at J, with 13 bases between the two ends. Germline loops: CDR1 SGHAT, CDR2 FQNNGV. This CDR3 spans 13 amino acids. V usage is TRBV11-2 and J usage is TRBJ1-2, with D unclear. The receptor's source is an adult who received the AZD1222 COVID-19 vaccine. Sequences were derived from peripheral blood, sampled 28 days after the second AZD1222 dose. The CDR3 bases are TGTGCCAGCAGCTCCAGAACGGTAGCTGGCTACACCTTC. Translation: CASSSRTVAGYTF.